Sequencing of this T cell receptor beta chain was carried out in a study of T cell responses to AZD1222 COVID-19 vaccine. Study-level findings and limits: Among the donors, most were white British and more were female, and clonal diversity was possibly underestimated. Receipt of two AZD1222 doses was followed by a rise in Spike-specific TCR breadth and depth. Baseline serostatus was positive in only six AZD1222 recipients. Reports say nearly half of spike-specific TCRs go after unmutated variant regions.

Germline V lookup: CDR1 LNHDA, CDR2 SQIVND (reference sequence). The CDR3 is made up of 15 amino acids. The ends were cut back, 11 bases at V and 0 bases at J, with 16 bases in the middle. Points on this clone: The antigen is undetermined.

Repertoires were generated with immunoSEQ multiplex PCR, while TCRdb's copy carries only in-frame clones and drops some. The sample has about 150,000 clones, just over 85% seen once. The input for sequencing was peripheral blood, taken 28 days after the second AZD1222 dose. The chain joins TRBV19 to TRBJ1-4, with a tentative D call TRBD1 (5 bases). The source is an adult who received the AZD1222 COVID-19 vaccine. DNA of the CDR3: TGTGCCGGAGGGGCGACGGGGGCAACTAATGAAAAACTGTTTTTT. Its protein product is CAGGATGATNEKLFF.